This T cell receptor beta chain was identified during a study of Graves' ophthalmopathy and Graves' hyperthyroidism. The germline V gene has CDR1 SQVTM and CDR2 ANQGSEA. V dropped 4 bases and J dropped 7 bases, with 13 bases sitting between them. The CDR3 consists of 12 residues. Amplification of the TCR beta CDR3 regions used RNA transcripts (as template). In the first round, RT-PCR was carried out with HTBI primers, and a multiplex PCR formed the second round. MiXCR, run by TCRdb on the multiplex PCR reads, gives a single entry per CDR3 protein. The sample holds some 240,000 distinct CDR3 sequences; around 45% are singletons and the top ten take less than 60%. Serum thyroxine and TRAb, along with clinical symptoms, thyroid ultrasound and orbital computed tomography, were what diagnosis relied on.

The chain couples TRBV29-1 to TRBJ1-2; D remains unclear. The receptor's source is an adult man with Graves' ophthalmopathy. The specimen sequenced was peripheral blood. CDR3 nucleotides: TGCAGCGTTGCCCAGACATTAGGTGGCTACACCTTC. Translated, it gives CSVAQTLGGYTF.